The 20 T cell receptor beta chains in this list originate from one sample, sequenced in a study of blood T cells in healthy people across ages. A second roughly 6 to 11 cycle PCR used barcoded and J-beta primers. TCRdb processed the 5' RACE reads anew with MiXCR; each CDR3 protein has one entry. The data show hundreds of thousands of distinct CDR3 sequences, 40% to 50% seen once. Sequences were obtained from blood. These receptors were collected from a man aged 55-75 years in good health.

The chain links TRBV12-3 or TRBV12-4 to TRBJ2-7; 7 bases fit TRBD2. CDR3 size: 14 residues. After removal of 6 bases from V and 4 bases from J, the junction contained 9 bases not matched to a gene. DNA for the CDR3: TGTGCCAGCAGCACCGGCGGGGGTTGGTACGAGCAGTACTTC. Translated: CASSTGGGWYEQYF.

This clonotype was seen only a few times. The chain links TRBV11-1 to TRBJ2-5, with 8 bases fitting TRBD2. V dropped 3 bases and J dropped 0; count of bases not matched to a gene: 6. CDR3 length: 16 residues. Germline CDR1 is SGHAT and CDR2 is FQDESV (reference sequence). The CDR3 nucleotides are TGTGCCAGCAGCTTCGGGCCTAGCGGGTACCAAGAGACCCAGTACTTC. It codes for CASSFGPSGYQETQYF.

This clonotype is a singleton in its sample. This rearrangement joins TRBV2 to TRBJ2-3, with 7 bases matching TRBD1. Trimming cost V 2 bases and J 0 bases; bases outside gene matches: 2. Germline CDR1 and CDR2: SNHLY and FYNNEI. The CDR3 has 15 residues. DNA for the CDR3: TGTGCCAGCAGTGAACGGGACAGTAGCACAGATACGCAGTATTTT. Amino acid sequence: CASSERDSSTDTQYF.

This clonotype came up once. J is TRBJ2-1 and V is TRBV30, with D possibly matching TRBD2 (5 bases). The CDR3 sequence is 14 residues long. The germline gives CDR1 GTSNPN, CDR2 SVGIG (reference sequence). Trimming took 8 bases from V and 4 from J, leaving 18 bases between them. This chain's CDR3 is CAHGAVSPYNEQFF. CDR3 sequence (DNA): TGTGCCCACGGAGCGGTGAGCCCATACAATGAGCAGTTCTTC. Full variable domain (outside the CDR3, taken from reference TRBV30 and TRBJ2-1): SQTIHQWPATLVQPVGSPLSLECTVEGTSNPNLYWYRQAAGRGLQLLFYSVGIGQISSEVPQNLSASRPQDRQFILSSKKLLLSDSGFYLCAHGAVSPYNEQFFGPGTRLTVL.

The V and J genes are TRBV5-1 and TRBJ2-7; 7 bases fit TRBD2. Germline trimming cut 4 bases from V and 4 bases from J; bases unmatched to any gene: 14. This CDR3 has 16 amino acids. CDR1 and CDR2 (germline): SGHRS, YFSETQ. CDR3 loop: CASSPPGLAAKYEQYF. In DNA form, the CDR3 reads TGCGCCAGCAGCCCGCCGGGGCTAGCGGCGAAATACGAGCAGTACTTC.

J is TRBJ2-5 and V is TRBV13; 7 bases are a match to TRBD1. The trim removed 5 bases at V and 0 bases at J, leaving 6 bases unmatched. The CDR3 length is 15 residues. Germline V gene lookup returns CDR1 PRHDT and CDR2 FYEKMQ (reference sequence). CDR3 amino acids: CASSTTDRDQETQYF. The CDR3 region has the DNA TGTGCCAGCAGCACAACCGACAGGGACCAAGAGACCCAGTACTTC. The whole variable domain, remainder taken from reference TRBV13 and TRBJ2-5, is AAGVIQSPRHLIKEKRETATLKCYPIPRHDTVYWYQQGPGQDPQFLISFYEKMQSDKGSIPDRFSAQQFSDYHSELNMSSLELGDSALYFCASSTTDRDQETQYFGPGTRLLVL.

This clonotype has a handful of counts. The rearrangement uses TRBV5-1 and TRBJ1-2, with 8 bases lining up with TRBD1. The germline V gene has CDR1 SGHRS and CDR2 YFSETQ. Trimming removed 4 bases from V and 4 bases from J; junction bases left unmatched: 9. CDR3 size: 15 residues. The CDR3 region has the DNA TGCGCCAGCAGCACATCCGGGACAGGTTCCTATGGCTACACCTTC. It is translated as CASSTSGTGSYGYTF.

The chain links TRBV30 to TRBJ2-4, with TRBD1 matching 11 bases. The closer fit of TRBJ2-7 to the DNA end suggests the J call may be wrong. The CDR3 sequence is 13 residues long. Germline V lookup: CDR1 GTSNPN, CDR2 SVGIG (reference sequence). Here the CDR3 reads CAWSRDRGTEQYF. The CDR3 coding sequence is TGTGCCTGGAGTCGGGACAGGGGGACCGAGCAGTACTTC.

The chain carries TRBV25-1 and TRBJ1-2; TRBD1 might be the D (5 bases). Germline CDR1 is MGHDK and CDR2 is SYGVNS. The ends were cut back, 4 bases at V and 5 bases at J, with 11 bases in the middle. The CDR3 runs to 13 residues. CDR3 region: CASSVTGQYGYTF. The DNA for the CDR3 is TGTGCCAGCAGTGTTACAGGCCAGTATGGCTACACCTTC.

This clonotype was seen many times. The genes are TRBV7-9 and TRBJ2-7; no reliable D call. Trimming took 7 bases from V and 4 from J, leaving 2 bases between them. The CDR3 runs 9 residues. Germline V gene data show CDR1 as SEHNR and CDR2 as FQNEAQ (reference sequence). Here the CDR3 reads CASIYEQYF. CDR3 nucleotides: TGTGCCAGCATTTACGAGCAGTACTTC.

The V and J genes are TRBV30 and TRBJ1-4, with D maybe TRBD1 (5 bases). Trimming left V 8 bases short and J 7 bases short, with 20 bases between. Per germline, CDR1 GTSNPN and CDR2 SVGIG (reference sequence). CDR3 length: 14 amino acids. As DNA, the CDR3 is TGTGCCGGTTACCGAGACCCGAGGGGTGAAAAACTGTTTTTT. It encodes CAGYRDPRGEKLFF.

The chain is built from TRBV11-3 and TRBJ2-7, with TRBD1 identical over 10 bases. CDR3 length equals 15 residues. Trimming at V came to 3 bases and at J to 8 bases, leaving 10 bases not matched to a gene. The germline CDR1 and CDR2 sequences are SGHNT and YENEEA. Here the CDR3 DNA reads TGTGCCAGCAGCTTTCCGGGACAGGGGAGTCTCAAGCAGTACTTC. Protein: CASSFPGQGSLKQYF.

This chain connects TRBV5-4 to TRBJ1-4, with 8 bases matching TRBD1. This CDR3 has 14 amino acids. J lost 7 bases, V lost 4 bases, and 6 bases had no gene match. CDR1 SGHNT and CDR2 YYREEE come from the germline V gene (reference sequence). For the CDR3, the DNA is TGTGCCAGCAGCACGGACAGGGCTGCTGAAAAACTGTTTTTT. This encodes CASSTDRAAEKLFF.

The CDR3 DNA is TGTGCCAGTAGTATAGCCACCAGGGGAGTCGATGAAAAACTGTTTTTT. Translation: CASSIATRGVDEKLFF. This chain connects TRBV19 to TRBJ1-4, with D perhaps matching TRBD1 (6 bases). The CDR3 runs to 16 residues. Between the trimmed V and J ends, which lost 1 base and 6 bases, there was a span of 15 bases. CDR1 and CDR2 from the germline V gene are LNHDA and SQIVND (reference sequence).

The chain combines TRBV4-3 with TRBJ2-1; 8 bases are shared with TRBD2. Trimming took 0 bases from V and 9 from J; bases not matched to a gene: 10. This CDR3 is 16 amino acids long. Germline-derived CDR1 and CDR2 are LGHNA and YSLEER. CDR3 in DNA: TGCGCCAGCAGCCAAGATCTCTCAACGGGGGGGCGTGAGCAGTTCTTC. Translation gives CASSQDLSTGGREQFF.

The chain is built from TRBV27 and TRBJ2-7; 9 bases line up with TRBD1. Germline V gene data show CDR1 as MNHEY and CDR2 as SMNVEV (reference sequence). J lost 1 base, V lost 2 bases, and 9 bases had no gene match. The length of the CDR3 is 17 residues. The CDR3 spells CASSLNPTGTGSYEQYF. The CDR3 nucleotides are TGTGCCAGCAGTTTAAACCCCACCGGGACAGGGTCCTACGAGCAGTACTTC.

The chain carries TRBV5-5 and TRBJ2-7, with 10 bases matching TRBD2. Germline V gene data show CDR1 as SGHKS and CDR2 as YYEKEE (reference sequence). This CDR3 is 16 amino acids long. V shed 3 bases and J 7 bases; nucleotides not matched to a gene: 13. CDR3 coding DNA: TGTGCCAGCAGCTCGTTCGGACTAGCGGTCTACAATGAGCAGTACTTC. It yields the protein CASSSFGLAVYNEQYF.

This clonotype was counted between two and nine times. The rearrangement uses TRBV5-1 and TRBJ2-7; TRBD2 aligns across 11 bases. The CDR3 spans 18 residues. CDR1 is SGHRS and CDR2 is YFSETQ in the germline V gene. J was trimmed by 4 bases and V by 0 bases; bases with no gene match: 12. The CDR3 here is CASSLVASGGPRTYEQYF. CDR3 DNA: TGCGCCAGCAGCTTGGTGGCTAGCGGGGGGCCAAGAACGTACGAGCAGTACTTC.

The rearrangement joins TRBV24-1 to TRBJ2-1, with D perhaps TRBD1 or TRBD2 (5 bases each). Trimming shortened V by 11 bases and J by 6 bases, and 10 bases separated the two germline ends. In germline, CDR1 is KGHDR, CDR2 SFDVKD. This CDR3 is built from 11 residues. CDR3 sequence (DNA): TGTGCCATCGAGAGGGGCAATGAGCAGTTCTTC. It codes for CAIERGNEQFF.

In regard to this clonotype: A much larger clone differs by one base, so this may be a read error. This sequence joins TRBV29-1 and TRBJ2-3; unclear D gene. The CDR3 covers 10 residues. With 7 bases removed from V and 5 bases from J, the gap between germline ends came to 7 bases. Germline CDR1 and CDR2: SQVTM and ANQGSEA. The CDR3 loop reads CSGNIDTQYF. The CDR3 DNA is TGCAGCGGTAACATAGATACGCAGTATTTT.